Detailed here is one T cell receptor beta chain. Its antigen is undetermined. The data were taken from a study of Ad26.COV2.S vaccination and SARS-CoV-2 variants. Study information: Donor participated within the Ad26.COV2.S arm of the COV1001 trial.

Profiled with immunoSEQ multiplex PCR; TCRdb holds only in-frame clones, not every one. The table shows hundreds of thousands of clones, with over 75% occurring only once. The CDR3 covers 15 residues. Deletions cut 5 bases from V and 0 bases from J, with 12 bases between. Germline values: CDR1 SEHNR, CDR2 FQNEAQ (reference sequence). The study's findings and limits: Total responses of T cells may have been underestimated by the analyses of TCR breadth and depth. Vaccinees showed greater spike-specific TCR breadth than placebo recipients.

Treatment given: roughly 18 received Ad26.COV2.S at low or high dose, single or two shots; 5 received placebo; per-sample allocation not given. Specimens were obtained on day 63 following the first vaccine or placebo injection. Based in Boston, the donor was an adult of 18-55 years. This sequence was found in a person between 18 and 65 years old who received the Ad26.COV2.S COVID-19 vaccine or a placebo. Source: peripheral blood, taken in a trial of Ad26.COV2.S vaccine versus placebo. This chain uses TRBV7-9 with TRBJ2-3; no reliable D call. In DNA, the CDR3 is TGTGCCAGCAGCCCCCAAGGGCCTAGCACAGATACGCAGTATTTT. It yields the protein CASSPQGPSTDTQYF.